The rows below give T cell receptor beta chains drawn from one sample of a study of blood T cell repertoires in COVID-19. Some clones are missing from TCRdb's copy, which holds only in-frame ones; the method was immunoSEQ multiplex PCR. The table shows over 300,000 clones, with 85% to 90% occurring only once. Material for sequencing was peripheral blood. The receptors stem from a man aged 18 to 35 with active or convalescent COVID-19. Each CDR3 is given with its conserved first and last residue. A D gene is named only where the DNA matches it firmly. Not all rows give a size; the values are once, few, many and, for expanded clones, a class.

>TRBJ2-7|TRBV27|.|15|TRBD2
CASSFLAGGPYEQYF
TGTGCCAGCAGTTTCTTAGCGGGAGGACCATACGAGCAGTACTTC
>TRBJ1-2|TRBV2|.|13|TRBD1
CASSEHRGYGYTF
TGTGCCAGCAGTGAGCACAGGGGGTATGGCTACACCTTC
>TRBJ1-1|TRBV6-5|.|13|TRBD1
CASRQGATTEAFF
TGTGCCAGTCGACAGGGTGCGACCACTGAAGCTTTCTTT
>TRBJ2-7|TRBV28|.|13|TRBD2
CASTPGLGYEQYF
TGTGCCAGCACCCCGGGACTAGGATACGAGCAGTACTTC
>TRBJ2-7|TRBV5-1|few|13|.
CASSFSSVDEQYF
TGCGCCAGCAGTTTTTCTAGCGTGGACGAGCAGTACTTC
>TRBJ2-1|TRBV4-3|.|16|TRBD2
CASSQDRPGGYDEQFF
TGCGCCAGCAGCCAAGATCGCCCCGGGGGGTACGATGAGCAGTTCTTC
>TRBJ2-7|TRBV11-2|.|14|TRBD1
CASSWGQGEYEQYF
TGTGCCAGCAGCTGGGGACAGGGGGAGTACGAGCAGTACTTC
>TRBJ2-7|TRBV2|.|14|TRBD1
CASSRQGPNYEQYF
TGTGCCAGCAGCCGACAGGGCCCAAACTACGAGCAGTACTTC
>TRBJ1-1|TRBV29-1|.|14|.
CSAKSIEVNTEAFF
TGCAGCGCAAAATCGATCGAGGTGAACACTGAAGCTTTCTTT
>TRBJ2-7|TRBV19|.|16|.
CASSIQGGYSSYEQYF
TGTGCCAGTAGTATCCAGGGCGGTTATAGCTCCTACGAGCAGTACTTC
>TRBJ1-1|TRBV11-1|.|16|.
CASSPYYGQMNTEAFF
TGTGCCAGCAGCCCCTACTACGGACAGATGAACACTGAAGCTTTCTTT
>TRBJ1-5|TRBV6-5|.|12|.
CAQRGGGQPQHF
TGTGCCCAAAGGGGGGGCGGGCAGCCCCAGCATTTT
>TRBJ1-6|TRBV5-1|.|15|.
CASSRDGQNNSPLHF
TGCGCCAGCAGCCGTGATGGACAGAATAATTCACCCCTCCACTTT
>TRBJ2-7|TRBV20-1|.|14|TRBD2
CSASPPSGNYEQYF
TGCAGTGCTAGTCCCCCTAGCGGGAACTACGAGCAGTACTTC
>TRBJ1-1|TRBV30|.|13|.
CASTIKGDTEAFF
TGTGCCTCCACAATAAAGGGGGACACTGAAGCTTTCTTT
>TRBJ2-1|TRBV28|.|14|.
CASSFTDSYNEQFF
TGTGCCAGCAGTTTCACCGACAGCTACAATGAGCAGTTCTTC
>TRBJ1-5|TRBV7-8|once|15|TRBD1
CASSNRGFGNQPQHF
TGTGCCAGCAGCAACAGGGGATTTGGCAATCAGCCCCAGCATTTT
>TRBJ2-1|TRBV3-1/TRBV3-2|.|16|TRBD2
CASSLIGTSGTGEQFF
TGTGCCAGCAGCCTCATCGGGACTAGCGGGACGGGTGAGCAGTTCTTC
>TRBJ2-5|TRBV9|.|16|.
CASSVAQGKGQETQYF
TGTGCCAGCAGCGTAGCTCAGGGGAAGGGCCAAGAGACCCAGTACTTC
>TRBJ1-2|TRBV15|.|13|TRBD1
CATSKRGGNGYTF
TGTGCCACCAGCAAGAGAGGGGGCAACGGCTACACCTTC
>TRBJ1-1|TRBV11-2|few|13|.
CATGDRLNTEAFF
TGTGCCACCGGAGACAGGCTTAACACTGAAGCTTTCTTT
>TRBJ1-2|TRBV28|.|15|TRBD1
CASTLRDRDSRGYTF
TGTGCCAGCACTCTCCGGGACAGGGACTCACGAGGCTACACCTTC
>TRBJ1-6|TRBV5-1|.|14|TRBD1
CATSGGQGDSPLHF
TGCGCCACCAGCGGGGGACAGGGGGATTCACCCCTCCACTTT
>TRBJ1-5|TRBV2|.|13|.
CASKMDRDQPQHF
TGTGCCAGCAAAATGGACAGAGATCAGCCCCAGCATTTT
>TRBJ1-5|TRBV19|few|13|TRBD1
CASQGALNQPQHF
TGTGCCAGTCAGGGGGCCCTCAATCAGCCCCAGCATTTT
>TRBJ2-2|TRBV7-7|.|13|.
CASSFGSTGELFF
TGTGCTAGCAGCTTTGGGAGTACCGGGGAGCTGTTTTTT
>TRBJ2-1|TRBV19|.|16|TRBD2
CASRRVAGGGWDEQFF
TGTGCCAGTAGGAGAGTAGCGGGAGGAGGGTGGGATGAGCAGTTCTTC
>TRBJ2-7|TRBV7-8|.|12|.
CASSPGGYEQYF
TGTGCCAGCAGCCCCGGCGGCTACGAGCAGTACTTC
>TRBJ1-5|TRBV7-8|.|17|.
CASSLVGAPRGNQPQHF
TGTGCCAGCAGCTTAGTCGGCGCGCCCCGGGGCAATCAGCCCCAGCATTTT
>TRBJ2-1|TRBV7-9|.|14|TRBD2
CASSPSGGLREQFF
TGTGCCAGCAGCCCTAGCGGGGGCCTAAGGGAGCAGTTCTTC
>TRBJ1-4|TRBV4-2|once|16|.
CASSQDRTRISEKLFF
TGTGCCAGCAGCCAAGATCGAACTAGGATCAGTGAAAAACTGTTTTTT
>TRBJ1-6|TRBV11-3|.|13|.
CASSHTNNSPLHF
TGTGCCAGCAGCCACACAAATAATTCACCCCTCCACTTT
>TRBJ2-5|TRBV3-1/TRBV3-2|.|17|TRBD2
CASSPWTSGRAKETQYF
TGTGCCAGCAGCCCCTGGACTAGCGGGAGGGCCAAGGAGACCCAGTACTTC
>TRBJ1-6|TRBV18|.|15|.
CASSPEGANNSPLHF
TGTGCCAGCTCACCTGAGGGAGCCAATAATTCACCCCTCCACTTT
>TRBJ1-5|TRBV19|.|14|.
CASSKQGFGQPQHF
TGTGCCAGTAGCAAACAGGGCTTCGGGCAGCCCCAGCATTTT